The 22 T cell receptor beta chains below were found in one sample sequenced in a study of shared clonotypes between healthy human individuals. Only in-frame clones appear in the TCRdb table, and some are missing; sequencing was by immunoSEQ multiplex PCR. The sample contains about half a million clones, over 75% of which appear only once. Sequencing was done on a sample of PBMCs. The receptors stem from a woman aged 40 to 50 in good health. Some clones in this sample may be carry-over from other donors' samples.

The chain uses TRBV15 and TRBJ1-2; TRBD1 might be the D (6 bases). Per germline, CDR1 LNHNV and CDR2 YYDKDF (reference sequence). V lost 5 bases and J 4 bases, leaving 14 bases between the germline ends. This CDR3 region has 14 residues. CDR3 nucleotides: TGTGCCACCAGCTTGGGGGGCTTCTTCTATGGCTACACCTTC. Its translation: CATSLGGFFYGYTF.

The chain combines TRBV4-1 with TRBJ2-3; TRBD2 aligns across 13 bases. The CDR3 covers 16 residues. Trimming at V came to 1 base and at J to 3 bases, leaving 1 base not matched to a gene. Germline V CDR1 and CDR2: MGHRA, YSYEKL. The CDR3 here is CASSQVGLAGTDTQYF. Here the CDR3 DNA reads TGCGCCAGCAGCCAAGTGGGACTAGCGGGAACAGATACGCAGTATTTT.

About this clone itself: This probably arose from a read error, given a far larger clone one base away. V is TRBV29-1 and J is TRBJ1-1, with D perhaps TRBD1 (5 bases). V lost 6 bases and J 11 bases, leaving 16 bases between the germline ends. From germline, CDR1 is SQVTM and CDR2 ANQGSEA. CDR3 length: 11 residues. CDR3 amino acids: CSVDRGGAAFF. In DNA, the CDR3 is TGCAGCGTGGACCGGGGGGGAGCGGCTTTCTTT.

As concerns this clone: A far larger clone is off by one base, so a read error is likely. Without the conserved terminal phenylalanine or tryptophan, this CDR3 likely stems from a read error. The chain employs TRBV19 and TRBJ1-2; TRBD1 matches 9 bases. With 7 bases clipped from V and 4 bases from J, the junction kept 16 bases outside the gene matches. Per the germline V gene, CDR1 is LNHDA and CDR2 is SQIVND (reference sequence). The CDR3 runs 17 residues. This CDR3 is CASTLRGQGISGYGYTL. The CDR3 region has the DNA TGTGCCAGTACGCTGAGGGGACAGGGCATCTCTGGCTATGGCTACACCCTC.

The rearrangement joins TRBV6-5 to TRBJ2-1; maybe TRBD1 (5 bases). V lost 6 bases and J 6 bases, leaving 15 bases between the germline ends. The CDR3 spans 14 residues. Per the germline V gene, CDR1 is MNHEY and CDR2 is SVGAGI. The CDR3 nucleotides are TGTGCCAGCAGCAAATCAGGGTTCGGCAATGAGCAGTTCTTC. It specifies CASSKSGFGNEQFF.

This chain joins TRBV5-4 and TRBJ2-1, with 8 bases identical to TRBD1. The CDR3 is 15 residues long. The V gene end was trimmed by 4 bases and the J gene end by 3 bases; junction bases not matched to a gene: 6. Germline V gene sequence: CDR1 SGHNT, CDR2 YYREEE (reference sequence). The CDR3 DNA sequence: TGTGCCAGCAGCGAACAGGGGGGCGGCTACAATGAGCAGTTCTTC. This gives the protein CASSEQGGGYNEQFF.

The chain has TRBV5-1 and TRBJ1-1; no firm D call. CDR1 and CDR2 from the germline V gene are SGHRS and YFSETQ. The CDR3 covers 14 residues. V was clipped by 4 bases and J by 0 bases, with 10 bases between them. This chain's CDR3 is CASSPGMMNTEAFF. For the CDR3, the DNA is TGCGCCAGCAGCCCGGGGATGATGAACACTGAAGCTTTCTTT.

With respect to this clone: Since a far larger clone is one base different, this is likely a read error. The chain uses TRBV6-4 and TRBJ2-1; 9 bases fit TRBD2. V dropped 2 bases and J dropped 12; count of bases not matched to a gene: 11. CDR1 and CDR2 from the germline V gene are MRHNA and SNTAGT. CDR3 length equals 15 residues. The CDR3 DNA follows: TGTGCCAGCAGTGACGACGCGGGAGGGCAGGATGGGCAGTTCTTC. It codes for CASSDDAGGQDGQFF.

This chain links TRBV9 with TRBJ2-7; D gene ambiguous. V lost 2 bases, J lost 1 base, and 10 bases lay in between. The length of the CDR3 is 14 residues. Germline loops: CDR1 SGDLS, CDR2 YYNGEE. CDR3: CASSVSASSYEQYF. The CDR3 nucleotides read TGTGCCAGCAGCGTGAGCGCGAGTTCCTACGAGCAGTACTTC.

This clone is a singleton in its sample. This chain joins TRBV28 and TRBJ2-1, with D perhaps TRBD1 (5 bases). This CDR3 is 15 amino acids long. The V gene lost 5 bases and the J gene lost 9 bases, with 20 bases spanning the gap. Germline CDR1 MDHEN, CDR2 SYDVKM. The CDR3 region is CASSPDRARVGEQFF. The CDR3 coding sequence is TGTGCCAGCAGTCCCGATCGGGCCAGGGTTGGTGAGCAGTTCTTC.

This sequence joins TRBV10-2 and TRBJ1-5; unclear D gene. Trimming shortened V by 6 bases and J by 2 bases, and 8 bases separated the two germline ends. Germline lookup yields CDR1 WSHSY and CDR2 SAAADI. The CDR3 consists of 13 residues. Here the CDR3 DNA reads TGCGCCAGCAGCACTCAGGGCAATCAGCCCCAGCATTTT. This sequence encodes CASSTQGNQPQHF.

Concerning this clone: A far larger clone lies a single base away; this is likely a read error. V usage is TRBV29-1 and J usage is TRBJ2-1; 7 bases align to TRBD2. The germline V gene encodes CDR1 SQVTM and CDR2 ANQGSEA. The CDR3 covers 14 residues. With V trimmed by 4 bases and J by 3 bases, 6 bases remained unmatched. For the CDR3, the DNA is TGCAGCGTTGTGGGGGGAGGGTTCTACAATGAGCAGTTCTTC. Its translation: CSVVGGGFYNEQFF.

The rearrangement uses TRBV15 and TRBJ2-1; 9 bases map to TRBD2. With 0 bases clipped from V and 10 bases from J, the junction kept 10 bases outside the gene matches. Germline lookup yields CDR1 LNHNV and CDR2 YYDKDF (reference sequence). The CDR3 has 16 residues. The CDR3 nucleotides read TGTGCCACCAGCAGAGATGGCGGGAGGGCGGTTCGAGAGCAGTTCTTC. Its translation is CATSRDGGRAVREQFF.

This chain connects TRBV29-1 to TRBJ1-2; D ambiguous. The CDR3 is made up of 12 amino acids. Trimming stripped 4 bases from V and 1 base from J, with 7 bases between. CDR1 and CDR2 (germline): SQVTM, ANQGSEA. CDR3 coding DNA: TGCAGCGTTGTACACCTTAACTATGGCTACACCTTC. As protein: CSVVHLNYGYTF.

For this clone: Only one base separates this from a far larger clonotype, so it likely reflects a read error. Other DNA sequences in the sample encode the same CDR3. The chain combines TRBV7-8 with TRBJ2-5; 15 nucleotides agree with TRBD2. CDR3 length: 14 residues. The germline gives CDR1 SGHVS, CDR2 FQNEAQ. CDR3 DNA: TGTGCCAGTAGCGGGGGACTAGCGGGAGGATCACTGGACTTC. Translation gives CASSGGLAGGSLDF.

The rearrangement links TRBV28 to TRBJ2-7; D is perhaps TRBD2 (5 bases). Germline values: CDR1 MDHEN, CDR2 SYDVKM. This CDR3 spans 14 amino acids. The ends were cut back, 5 bases at V and 3 bases at J, with 14 bases in the middle. Written as DNA, the CDR3 is TGTGCCAGCAGTACCCGGACGAGGGTCTACGAGCAGTACTTC. This gives the protein CASSTRTRVYEQYF.

The chain employs TRBV5-4 and TRBJ2-7; 8 bases are a match to TRBD1. Germline lookup yields CDR1 SGHNT and CDR2 YYREEE (reference sequence). Unmatched junction bases numbered 7, after V lost 5 bases and J lost 6 bases. The CDR3 has 13 residues. The CDR3 spells CASSPTGAREQYF. The CDR3 coding sequence is TGTGCCAGCAGTCCGACAGGGGCCCGCGAGCAGTACTTC. Full variable domain (missing parts from reference TRBV5-4 and TRBJ2-7): ETGVTQSPTHLIKTRGQQVTLRCSSQSGHNTVSWYQQALGQGPQFIFQYYREEENGRGNFPPRFSGLQFPNYSSELNVNALELDDSALYLCASSPTGAREQYFGPGTRLTVT.

V is TRBV7-8 and J is TRBJ1-2, with TRBD1 as a possible D gene (6 bases). This CDR3 comprises 15 residues. Germline V gene lookup returns CDR1 SGHVS and CDR2 FQNEAQ. V shed 5 bases and J shed 0 bases, with 13 bases lying between them. CDR3 amino acids: CASSPQGSANYGYTF. CDR3 coding DNA: TGTGCCAGCAGCCCACAGGGTTCAGCTAACTATGGCTACACCTTC.

As concerns this clone: A far larger clone differs by one base, so this is likely a read error. The DNA for the CDR3 is TGTGCCGGCGCCTCTAGCGCCACCGGGGAGCTGTTTTTT. It codes for CAGASSATGELFF. The chain couples TRBV6-4 to TRBJ2-2, with D possibly matching TRBD2 (6 bases). With 11 bases removed from V and 4 bases from J, the gap between germline ends came to 14 bases. This CDR3 has 13 amino acids. Germline V lookup: CDR1 MRHNA, CDR2 SNTAGT.

This clone showed up just once. The chain couples TRBV7-9 to TRBJ2-5, with D possibly called TRBD1 or TRBD2 (5 bases each). CDR1 is SEHNR and CDR2 is FQNEAQ in the germline V gene (reference sequence). The CDR3 has 14 residues. V was clipped by 5 bases and J by 5 bases, with 15 bases between them. CDR3 sequence reads: CASSPGTPEETQYF. CDR3 sequence (DNA): TGTGCCAGCAGCCCCGGGACGCCCGAGGAGACCCAGTACTTC.

The chain carries TRBV11-2 and TRBJ2-2; perhaps D is TRBD1 or TRBD2 (5 bases each). Deletions cut 5 bases from V and 4 bases from J, with 11 bases between. Germline CDR1 reads SGHAT; CDR2 reads FQNNGV. CDR3 length: 14 residues. This CDR3 reads CASSPSGATGELFF. In DNA, the CDR3 is TGTGCCAGCAGCCCCTCCGGGGCCACCGGGGAGCTGTTTTTT.

The chain is built from TRBV29-1 and TRBJ2-1; unclear D gene. The CDR3 consists of 12 residues. V was clipped by 5 bases and J by 4 bases, with 9 bases between them. Germline lookup yields CDR1 SQVTM and CDR2 ANQGSEA. CDR3 coding DNA: TGCAGCGTTCTCTGGATTTACAATGAGCAGTTCTTC. It specifies CSVLWIYNEQFF.